A selection of T cell receptor beta chains follows, all from one sample in a study of vaccination and CD4 T cells after COVID-19. Which antigens these TCRs recognize remains unknown. TCRdb re-derived calls from the PCR reads in MiXCR, one entry per CDR3 protein. The sample yields several thousand distinct CDR3 sequences, about 70% seen once. Input material: CD4+ T cells from blood, cultured in vitro. These receptors came from a human donor who had recovered from COVID-19. Each CDR3 is given with its conserved first and last residue. Fields, in order: J gene, V gene, CDR3 protein.

J: TRBJ1-2; V: TRBV30; CDR3: CAWEPGQTVYGYTF
J: TRBJ2-3; V: TRBV4-3; CDR3: CASSQVADTQYF
J: TRBJ1-1; V: TRBV7-9; CDR3: CASSPAQNTEAFF
J: TRBJ2-5; V: TRBV11-2; CDR3: CASSLLGTSGGIQTQYF
J: TRBJ2-7; V: TRBV20-1; CDR3: CSAAGTASYEQYF
J: TRBJ1-2; V: TRBV11-2; CDR3: CASSPNHRDSAYGYTF
J: TRBJ2-1; V: TRBV12-3/TRBV12-4; CDR3: CASSSNQKEQFF
J: TRBJ2-2; V: TRBV28; CDR3: CASSRRYGLVGTGELFF
J: TRBJ1-1; V: TRBV2; CDR3: CASSYDRANTEAFF
J: TRBJ2-6; V: TRBV20-1; CDR3: CSAMLAGGPHSGANVLTF
J: TRBJ1-4; V: TRBV10-1; CDR3: CASSESLRGDEKLFF
J: TRBJ1-4; V: TRBV20-1; CDR3: CSATEPPGEKLFF
J: TRBJ1-2; V: TRBV6-2/TRBV6-3; CDR3: CASSRPPEGATGYTF
J: TRBJ2-7; V: TRBV29-1; CDR3: CSVGLGGWGEQYF
J: TRBJ2-7; V: TRBV19; CDR3: CASSGAGQGSNEQYF
J: TRBJ2-1; V: TRBV6-1; CDR3: CASRPASGGYNEQFF
J: TRBJ2-1; V: TRBV7-6; CDR3: CASSLERGREQFF
J: TRBJ1-4; V: TRBV20-1; CDR3: CSARDGLGEKLFF
J: TRBJ1-3; V: TRBV7-2; CDR3: CASSLGSAGNTIYF
J: TRBJ1-5; V: TRBV28; CDR3: CASTRAGADQPQHF
J: TRBJ2-7; V: TRBV2; CDR3: CASRTSGYEQYF
J: TRBJ1-5; V: TRBV15; CDR3: CATSRVDITVDQPQHF
J: TRBJ2-5; V: TRBV29-1; CDR3: CSVVGGGKETQYF
J: TRBJ1-2; V: TRBV2; CDR3: CASSEGGWMYGYTF
J: TRBJ2-7; V: TRBV5-5; CDR3: CASSLVSGRPLTYEQYF
J: TRBJ1-1; V: TRBV20-1; CDR3: CSARDWGPAGAGNTEAFF
J: TRBJ2-7; V: TRBV11-3; CDR3: CASSLRDGGNEQYF
J: TRBJ2-3; V: TRBV25-1; CDR3: CASSEYKGDVNTQYF
J: TRBJ2-2; V: TRBV27; CDR3: CASSSSSGGELFF
J: TRBJ1-6; V: TRBV28; CDR3: CASSSGSSSPLHF
J: TRBJ1-6; V: TRBV2; CDR3: CAGGEDLSYNSPLHF
J: TRBJ1-5; V: TRBV6-2/TRBV6-3; CDR3: CASSTGTARSQPQHF
J: TRBJ1-2; V: TRBV2; CDR3: CASSEGTANYGYTF
J: TRBJ2-7; V: TRBV6-1; CDR3: CASSGVREAYEQYF
J: TRBJ2-1; V: TRBV7-3; CDR3: CASSLTGGYNEQFF
J: TRBJ2-3; V: TRBV7-6; CDR3: CASSFRVATDTQYF
J: TRBJ1-5; V: TRBV27; CDR3: CASSLLQGYQPQHF
J: TRBJ1-5; V: TRBV10-2; CDR3: CASSEGIRDRVSNQPQHF
J: TRBJ1-5; V: TRBV15; CDR3: CATSNWAPGNQPQHF
J: TRBJ2-3; V: TRBV28; CDR3: CASSIMGGGPSDTQYF